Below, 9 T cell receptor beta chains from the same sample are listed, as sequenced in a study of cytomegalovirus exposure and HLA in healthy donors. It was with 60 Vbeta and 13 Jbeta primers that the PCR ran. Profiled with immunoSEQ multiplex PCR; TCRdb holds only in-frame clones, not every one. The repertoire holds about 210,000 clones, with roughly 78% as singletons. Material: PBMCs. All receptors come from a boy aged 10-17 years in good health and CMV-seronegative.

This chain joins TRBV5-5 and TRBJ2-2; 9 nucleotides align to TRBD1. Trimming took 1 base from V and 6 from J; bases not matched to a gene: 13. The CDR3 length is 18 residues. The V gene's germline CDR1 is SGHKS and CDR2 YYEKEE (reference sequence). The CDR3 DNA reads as TGTGCCAGCAGCTTGCTACCCCGGGACAGGGCCTCGGCCGGGGAGCTGTTTTTT. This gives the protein CASSLLPRDRASAGELFF.

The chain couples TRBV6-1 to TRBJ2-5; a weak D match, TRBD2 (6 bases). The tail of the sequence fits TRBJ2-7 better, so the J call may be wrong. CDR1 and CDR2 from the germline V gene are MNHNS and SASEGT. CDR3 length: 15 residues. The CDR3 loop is CASSEEAGPPYEQYF. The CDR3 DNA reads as TGTGCCAGCAGTGAAGAGGCGGGGCCACCCTACGAGCAGTACTTC.

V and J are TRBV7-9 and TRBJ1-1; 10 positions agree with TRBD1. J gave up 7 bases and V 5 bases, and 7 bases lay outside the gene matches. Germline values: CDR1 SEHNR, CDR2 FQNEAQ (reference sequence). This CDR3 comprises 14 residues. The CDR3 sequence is CASSTPGQGREAFF. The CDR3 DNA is TGTGCCAGCAGCACTCCGGGACAGGGGCGTGAAGCTTTCTTT. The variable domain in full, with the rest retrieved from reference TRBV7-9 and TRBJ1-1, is DTGVSQNPRHKITKRGQNVTFRCDPISEHNRLYWYRQTLGQGPEFLTYFQNEAQLEKSRLLSDRFSAERPKGSFSTLEIQRTEQGDSAMYLCASSTPGQGREAFFGQGTRLTVV.

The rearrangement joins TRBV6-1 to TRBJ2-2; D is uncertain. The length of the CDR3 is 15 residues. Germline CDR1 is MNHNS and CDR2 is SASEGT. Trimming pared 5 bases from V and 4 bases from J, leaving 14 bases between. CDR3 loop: CASSPIRVITGELFF. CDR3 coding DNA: TGTGCCAGCAGTCCAATAAGAGTGATCACCGGGGAGCTGTTTTTT.

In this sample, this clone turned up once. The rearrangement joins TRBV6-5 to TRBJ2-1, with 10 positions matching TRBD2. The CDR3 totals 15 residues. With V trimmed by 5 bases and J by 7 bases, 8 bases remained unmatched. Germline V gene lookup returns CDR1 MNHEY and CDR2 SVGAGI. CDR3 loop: CASSLSGGALNEQFF. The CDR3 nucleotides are TGTGCCAGCAGTCTAAGCGGGGGGGCTTTGAATGAGCAGTTCTTC.

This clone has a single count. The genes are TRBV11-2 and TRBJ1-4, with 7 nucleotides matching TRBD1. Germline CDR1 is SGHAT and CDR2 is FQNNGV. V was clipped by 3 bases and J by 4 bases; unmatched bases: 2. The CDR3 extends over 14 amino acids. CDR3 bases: TGTGCCAGCAGCTTCGGACAGGTTAATGAAAAACTGTTTTTT. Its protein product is CASSFGQVNEKLFF.

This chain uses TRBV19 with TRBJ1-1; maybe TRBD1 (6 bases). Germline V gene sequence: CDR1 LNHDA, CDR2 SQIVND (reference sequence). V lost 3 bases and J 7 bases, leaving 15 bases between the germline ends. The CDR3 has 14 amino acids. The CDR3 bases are TGTGCCAGTAGTATGGGGGGGGGCGTGGGTGAAGCTTTCTTT. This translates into CASSMGGGVGEAFF.

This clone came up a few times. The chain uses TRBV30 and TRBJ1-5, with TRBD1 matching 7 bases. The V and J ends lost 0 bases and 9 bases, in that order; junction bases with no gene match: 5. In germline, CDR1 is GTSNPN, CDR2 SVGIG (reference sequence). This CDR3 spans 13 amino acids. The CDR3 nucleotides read TGTGCCTGGAGTGTGGGACAGCGATGGCCCCAGCATTTT. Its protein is CAWSVGQRWPQHF.

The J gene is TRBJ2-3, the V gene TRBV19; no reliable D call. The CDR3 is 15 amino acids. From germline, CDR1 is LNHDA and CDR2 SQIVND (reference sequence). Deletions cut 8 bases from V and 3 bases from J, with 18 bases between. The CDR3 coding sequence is TGTGCCAGTGGTGATATGAGAAGTGAGACAGATACGCAGTATTTT. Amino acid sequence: CASGDMRSETDTQYF.